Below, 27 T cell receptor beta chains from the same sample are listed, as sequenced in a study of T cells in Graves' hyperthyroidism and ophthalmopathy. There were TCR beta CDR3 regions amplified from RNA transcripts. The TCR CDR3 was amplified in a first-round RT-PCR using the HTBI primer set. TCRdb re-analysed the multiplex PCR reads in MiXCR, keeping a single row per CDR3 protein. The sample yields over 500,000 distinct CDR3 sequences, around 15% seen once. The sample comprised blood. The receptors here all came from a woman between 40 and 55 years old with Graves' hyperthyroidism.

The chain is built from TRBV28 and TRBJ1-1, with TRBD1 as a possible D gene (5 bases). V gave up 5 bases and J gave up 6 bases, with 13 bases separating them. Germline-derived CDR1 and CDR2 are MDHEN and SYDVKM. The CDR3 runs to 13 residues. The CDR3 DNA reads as TGTGCCAGCAGTGGGACTGCAGTCCCTGAAGCTTTCTTT. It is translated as CASSGTAVPEAFF.

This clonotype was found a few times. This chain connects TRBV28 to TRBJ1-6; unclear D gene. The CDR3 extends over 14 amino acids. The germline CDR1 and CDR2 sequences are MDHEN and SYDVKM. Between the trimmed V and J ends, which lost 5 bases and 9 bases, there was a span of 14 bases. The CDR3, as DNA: TGTGCCAGCAGTCGCCCAGTAAGGGTTTCACCCCTCCACTTT. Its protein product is CASSRPVRVSPLHF.

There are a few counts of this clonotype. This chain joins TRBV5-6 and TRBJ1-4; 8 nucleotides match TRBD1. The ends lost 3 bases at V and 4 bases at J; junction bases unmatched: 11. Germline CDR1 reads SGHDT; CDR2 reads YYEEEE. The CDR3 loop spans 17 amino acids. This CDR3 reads CASSSATDRGDNEKLFF. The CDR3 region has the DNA TGTGCCAGCAGCTCCGCTACTGACAGGGGCGATAATGAAAAACTGTTTTTT.

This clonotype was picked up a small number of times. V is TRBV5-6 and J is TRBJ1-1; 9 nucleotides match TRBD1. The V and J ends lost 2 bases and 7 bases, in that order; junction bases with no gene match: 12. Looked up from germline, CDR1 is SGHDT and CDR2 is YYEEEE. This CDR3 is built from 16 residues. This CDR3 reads CASSFLDRGGKDEAFF. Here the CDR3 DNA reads TGTGCCAGCAGCTTTTTGGACAGGGGTGGGAAGGATGAAGCTTTCTTT. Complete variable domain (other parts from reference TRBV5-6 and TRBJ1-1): DAGVTQSPTHLIKTRGQQVTLRCSPKSGHDTVSWYQQALGQGPQFIFQYYEEEERQRGNFPDRFSGHQFPNYSSELNVNALLLGDSALYLCASSFLDRGGKDEAFFGQGTRLTVV.

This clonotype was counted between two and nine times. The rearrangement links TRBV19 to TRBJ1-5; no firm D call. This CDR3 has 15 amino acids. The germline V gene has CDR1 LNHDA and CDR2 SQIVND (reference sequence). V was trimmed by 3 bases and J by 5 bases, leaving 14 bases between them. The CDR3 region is CASSILQNFYQPQHF. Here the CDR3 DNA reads TGTGCCAGTAGTATCCTACAGAACTTTTATCAGCCCCAGCATTTT.

The CDR3 is CASSFYRDEKLFF. CDR3 nucleotides: TGTGCCAGCAGTTTTTATAGGGATGAAAAACTGTTTTTT. The V gene is TRBV12-3 or TRBV12-4, the J gene TRBJ1-4; D unclear. V lost 3 bases, J lost 6 bases, and 8 bases lay in between. The length of the CDR3 is 13 residues.

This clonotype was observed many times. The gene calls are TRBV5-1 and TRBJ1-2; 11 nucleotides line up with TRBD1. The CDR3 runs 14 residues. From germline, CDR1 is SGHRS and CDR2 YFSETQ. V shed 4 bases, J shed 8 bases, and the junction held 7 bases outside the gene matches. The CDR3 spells CASSIGQGAGGYTF. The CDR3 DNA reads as TGCGCCAGCAGCATTGGACAGGGGGCAGGAGGCTACACCTTC.

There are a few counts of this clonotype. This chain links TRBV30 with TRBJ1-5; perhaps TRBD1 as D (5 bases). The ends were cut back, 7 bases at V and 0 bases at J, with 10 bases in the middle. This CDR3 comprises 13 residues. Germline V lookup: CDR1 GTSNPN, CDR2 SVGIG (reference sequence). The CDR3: CALGRVSNQPQHF. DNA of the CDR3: TGTGCCTTGGGCAGGGTTAGCAATCAGCCCCAGCATTTT.

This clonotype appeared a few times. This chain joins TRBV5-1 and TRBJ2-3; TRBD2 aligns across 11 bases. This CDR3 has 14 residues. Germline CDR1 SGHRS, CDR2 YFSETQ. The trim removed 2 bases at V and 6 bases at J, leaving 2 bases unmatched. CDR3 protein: CASSLLAGEDTQYF. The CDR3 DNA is TGCGCCAGCAGCTTACTAGCGGGAGAGGATACGCAGTATTTT.

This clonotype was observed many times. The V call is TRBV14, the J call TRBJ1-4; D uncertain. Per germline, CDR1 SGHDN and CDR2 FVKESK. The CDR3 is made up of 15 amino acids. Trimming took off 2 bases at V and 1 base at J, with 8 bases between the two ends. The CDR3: CASSQSLGTNEKLFF. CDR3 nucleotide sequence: TGTGCCAGCAGCCAATCCTTGGGAACTAATGAAAAACTGTTTTTT.

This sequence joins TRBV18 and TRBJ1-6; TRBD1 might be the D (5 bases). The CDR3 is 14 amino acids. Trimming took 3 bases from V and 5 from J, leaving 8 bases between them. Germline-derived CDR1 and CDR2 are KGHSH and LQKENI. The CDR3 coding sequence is TGTGCCAGCTCACCCGGGGCGAATAATTCACCCCTCCACTTT. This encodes CASSPGANNSPLHF.

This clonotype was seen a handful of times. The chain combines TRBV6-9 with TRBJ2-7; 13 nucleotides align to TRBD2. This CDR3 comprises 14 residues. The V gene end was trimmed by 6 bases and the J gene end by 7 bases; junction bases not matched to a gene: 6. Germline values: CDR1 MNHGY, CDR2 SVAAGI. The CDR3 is CASSGTSGKREQYF. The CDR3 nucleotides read TGTGCCAGCAGCGGGACTAGCGGGAAGCGGGAGCAGTACTTC.

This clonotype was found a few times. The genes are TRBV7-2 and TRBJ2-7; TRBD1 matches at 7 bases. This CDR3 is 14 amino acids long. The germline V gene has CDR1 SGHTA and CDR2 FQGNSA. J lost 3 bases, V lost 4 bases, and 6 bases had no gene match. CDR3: CASSSWAGGYEQYF. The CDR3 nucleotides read TGTGCCAGCAGCTCGTGGGCAGGGGGCTACGAGCAGTACTTC.

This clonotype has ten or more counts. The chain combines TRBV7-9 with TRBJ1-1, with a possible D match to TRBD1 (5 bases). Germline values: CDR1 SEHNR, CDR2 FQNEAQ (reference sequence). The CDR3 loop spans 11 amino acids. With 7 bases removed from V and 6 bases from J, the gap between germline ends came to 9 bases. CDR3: CASIKGPEAFF. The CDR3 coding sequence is TGTGCCAGCATTAAGGGACCTGAAGCTTTCTTT.

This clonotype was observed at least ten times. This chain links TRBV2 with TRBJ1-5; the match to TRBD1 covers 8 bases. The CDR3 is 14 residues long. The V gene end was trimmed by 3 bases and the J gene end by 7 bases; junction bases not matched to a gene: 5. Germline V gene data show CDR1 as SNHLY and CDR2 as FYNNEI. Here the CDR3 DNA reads TGTGCCAGCAGTGACGACAGGGGAAGCCAGCCCCAGCATTTT. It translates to CASSDDRGSQPQHF.

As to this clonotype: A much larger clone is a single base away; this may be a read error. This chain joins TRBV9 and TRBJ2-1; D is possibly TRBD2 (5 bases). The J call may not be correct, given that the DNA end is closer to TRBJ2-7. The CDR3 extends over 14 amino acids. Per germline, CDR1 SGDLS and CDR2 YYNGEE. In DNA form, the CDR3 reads TGTGCCAGCAGCGTAGCGGTAGGAGGCAATGAGCAGTACTTC. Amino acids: CASSVAVGGNEQYF.

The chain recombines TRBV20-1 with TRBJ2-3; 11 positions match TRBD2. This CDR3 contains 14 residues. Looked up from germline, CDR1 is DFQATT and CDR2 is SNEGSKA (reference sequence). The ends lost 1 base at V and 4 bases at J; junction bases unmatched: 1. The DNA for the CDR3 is TGCAGTGCTAGAGGACTAGCGGGACCAGATACGCAGTATTTT. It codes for CSARGLAGPDTQYF.

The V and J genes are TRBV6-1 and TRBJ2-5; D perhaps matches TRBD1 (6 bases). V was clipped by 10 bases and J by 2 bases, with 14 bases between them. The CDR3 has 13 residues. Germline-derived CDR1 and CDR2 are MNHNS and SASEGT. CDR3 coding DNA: TGTGCCATCACGCAGGGGTGGCAAGAGACCCAGTACTTC. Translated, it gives CAITQGWQETQYF.

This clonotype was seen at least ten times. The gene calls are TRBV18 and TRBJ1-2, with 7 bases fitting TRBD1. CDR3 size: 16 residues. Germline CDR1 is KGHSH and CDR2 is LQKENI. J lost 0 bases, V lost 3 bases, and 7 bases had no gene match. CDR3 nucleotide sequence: TGTGCCAGCTCACCGACAGGGTTTGGAGCTAACTATGGCTACACCTTC. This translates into CASSPTGFGANYGYTF.

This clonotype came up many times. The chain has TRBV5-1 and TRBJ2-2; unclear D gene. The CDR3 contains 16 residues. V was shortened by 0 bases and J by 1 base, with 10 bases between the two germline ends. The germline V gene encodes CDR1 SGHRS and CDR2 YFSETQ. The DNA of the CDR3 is TGCGCCAGCAGCTTGGGATCGCCGCTGAACACCGGGGAGCTGTTTTTT. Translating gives CASSLGSPLNTGELFF.

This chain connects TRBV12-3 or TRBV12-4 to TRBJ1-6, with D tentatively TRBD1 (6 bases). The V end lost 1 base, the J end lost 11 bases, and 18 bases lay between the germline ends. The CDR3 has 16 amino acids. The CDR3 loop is CASSLEGSGVVAPLHF. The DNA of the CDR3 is TGTGCCAGCAGTTTAGAGGGTTCAGGGGTAGTGGCACCCCTCCACTTT.

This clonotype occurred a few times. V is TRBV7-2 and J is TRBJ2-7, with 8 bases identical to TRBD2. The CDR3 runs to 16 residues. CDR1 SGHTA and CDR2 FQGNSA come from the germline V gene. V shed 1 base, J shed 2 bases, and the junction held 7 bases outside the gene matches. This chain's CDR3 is CASSLGGGRSTYEQYF. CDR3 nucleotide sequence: TGTGCCAGCAGCTTAGGTGGCGGGAGGTCCACCTACGAGCAGTACTTC.

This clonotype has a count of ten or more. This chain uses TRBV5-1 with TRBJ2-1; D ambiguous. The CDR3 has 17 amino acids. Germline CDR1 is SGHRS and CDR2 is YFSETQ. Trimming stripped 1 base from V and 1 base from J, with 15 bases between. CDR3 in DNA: TGCGCCAGCAGCTTGATAACACCGCCAGTATCCTACAATGAGCAGTTCTTC. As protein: CASSLITPPVSYNEQFF.

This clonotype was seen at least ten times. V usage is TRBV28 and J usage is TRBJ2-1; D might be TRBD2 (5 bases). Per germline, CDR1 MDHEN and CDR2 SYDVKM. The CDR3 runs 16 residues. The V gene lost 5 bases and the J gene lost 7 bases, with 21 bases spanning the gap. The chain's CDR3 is CASSLFNVGRGNEQFF. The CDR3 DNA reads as TGTGCCAGCAGTCTCTTCAATGTGGGCCGAGGGAATGAGCAGTTCTTC.

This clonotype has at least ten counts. CDR3: CASRQDRSYEQYF. As DNA, the CDR3 is TGCGCCAGCAGACAGGACAGAAGCTACGAGCAGTACTTC. This sequence joins TRBV5-1 and TRBJ2-7; a weak D match, TRBD1 (6 bases). V was pared by 5 bases and J by 3 bases, with 12 bases between. CDR3 size: 13 residues. Germline V gives CDR1 SGHRS, CDR2 YFSETQ. Full variable domain (rest looked up from reference TRBV5-1 and TRBJ2-7): KAGVTQTPRYLIKTRGQQVTLSCSPISGHRSVSWYQQTPGQGLQFLFEYFSETQRNKGNFPGRFSGRQFSNSRSEMNVSTLELGDSALYLCASRQDRSYEQYFGPGTRLTVT.

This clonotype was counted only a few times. The CDR3 sequence: CASSPQDSANYGYTF. CDR3 nucleotide sequence: TGTGCCAGCTCACCGCAGGATTCTGCTAACTATGGCTACACCTTC. The V call is TRBV18, the J call TRBJ1-2; D is unresolved. Germline V gene lookup returns CDR1 KGHSH and CDR2 LQKENI. The length of the CDR3 is 15 residues. V gave up 3 bases and J gave up 0 bases, with 11 bases separating them.

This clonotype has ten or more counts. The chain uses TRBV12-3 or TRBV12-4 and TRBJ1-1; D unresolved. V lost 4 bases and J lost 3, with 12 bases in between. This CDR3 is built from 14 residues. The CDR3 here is CASSSRLRDTEAFF. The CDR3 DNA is TGTGCCAGCAGTTCGCGACTGAGGGACACTGAAGCTTTCTTT.